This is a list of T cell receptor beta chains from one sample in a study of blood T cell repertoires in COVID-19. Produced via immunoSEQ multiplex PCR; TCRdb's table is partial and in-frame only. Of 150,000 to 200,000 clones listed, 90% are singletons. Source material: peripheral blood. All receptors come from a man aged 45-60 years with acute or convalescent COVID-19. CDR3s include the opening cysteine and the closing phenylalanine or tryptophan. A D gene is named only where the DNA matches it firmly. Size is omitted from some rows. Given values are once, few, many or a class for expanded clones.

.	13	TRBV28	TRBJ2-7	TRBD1	CASRTGDFYEQYF	TGTGCCAGCAGGACAGGGGACTTCTACGAGCAGTACTTC
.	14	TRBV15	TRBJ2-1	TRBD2	CATSRERRGDEQFF	TGTGCCACCAGCAGAGAGAGGCGGGGGGATGAGCAGTTCTTC
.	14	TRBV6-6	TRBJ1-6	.	CASSTVATESPLHF	TGTGCCAGCAGTACGGTAGCCACCGAATCACCCCTCCACTTT
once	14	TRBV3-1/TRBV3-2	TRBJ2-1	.	CASSHKSSYNEQFF	TGTGCCAGCAGCCACAAGAGCTCCTACAATGAGCAGTTCTTC
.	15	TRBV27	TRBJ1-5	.	CASSLGSSGNQPQHF	TGTGCCAGCAGTTTAGGTAGCTCCGGCAATCAGCCCCAGCATTTT
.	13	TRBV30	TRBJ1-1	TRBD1	CAWSGTGGDEAFF	TGTGCCTGGAGTGGGACAGGAGGGGATGAAGCTTTCTTT
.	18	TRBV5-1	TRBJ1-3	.	CASSLPPSDSSSGNTIYF	TGCGCCAGCAGCTTGCCCCCCTCAGACAGTAGCTCTGGAAACACCATATATTTT
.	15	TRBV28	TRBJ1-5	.	CASSLPADSMSPQHF	TGTGCCAGCAGTTTACCTGCGGACAGTATGTCGCCCCAGCATTTT
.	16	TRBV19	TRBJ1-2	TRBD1	CASSSLGTGKGLGYTF	TGTGCCAGTAGTTCACTTGGGACAGGGAAGGGCCTTGGCTACACCTTC
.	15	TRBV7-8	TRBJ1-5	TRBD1	CASSPGQVGNQPQHF	TGTGCCAGCAGCCCAGGACAGGTTGGCAATCAGCCCCAGCATTTT
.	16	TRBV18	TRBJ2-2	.	CASSRTSGANTGELFF	TGTGCCAGCTCACGGACGTCGGGGGCGAACACCGGGGAGCTGTTTTTT
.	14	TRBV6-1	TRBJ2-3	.	CASSEASGTDTQYF	TGTGCCAGCAGTGAGGCTAGCGGCACAGATACGCAGTATTTT
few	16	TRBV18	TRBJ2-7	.	CASSSLWAGDSYEQYF	TGTGCCAGCTCATCCCTTTGGGCAGGGGACTCCTACGAGCAGTACTTC
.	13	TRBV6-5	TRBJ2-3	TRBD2	CASRGRARDTQYF	TGTGCCAGCAGAGGGAGGGCTAGAGATACGCAGTATTTT
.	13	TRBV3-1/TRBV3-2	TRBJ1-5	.	CASSQVDNQPQHF	TGTGCCAGCAGCCAAGTAGACAATCAGCCCCAGCATTTT
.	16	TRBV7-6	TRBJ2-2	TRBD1	CASSFRDRGVTGELFF	TGTGCCAGCAGCTTCCGGGACAGGGGAGTAACCGGGGAGCTGTTTTTT
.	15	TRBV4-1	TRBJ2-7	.	CASSQDRLGSYEQYF	TGCGCCAGCAGCCAAGACAGACTCGGCTCCTACGAGCAGTACTTC
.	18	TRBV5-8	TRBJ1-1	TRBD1	CASTLGAYRGHMNTEAFF	TGTGCCAGCACCTTGGGGGCATACAGGGGACACATGAACACTGAAGCTTTCTTT
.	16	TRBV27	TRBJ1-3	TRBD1	CASSPTGVRYRNTIYF	TGTGCCAGCAGCCCAACAGGGGTTCGGTATCGAAACACCATATATTTT
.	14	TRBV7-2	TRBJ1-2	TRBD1	CASSFRGSNYGYTF	TGTGCCAGCAGCTTCAGGGGGTCTAACTATGGCTACACCTTC
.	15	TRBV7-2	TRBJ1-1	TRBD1	CASSPGGTGNTEAFF	TGTGCCAGCAGCCCCGGGGGGACAGGGAACACTGAAGCTTTCTTT
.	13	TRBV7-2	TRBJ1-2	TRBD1	CASSTGQHYGYTF	TGTGCCAGCAGCACGGGACAGCACTATGGCTACACCTTC
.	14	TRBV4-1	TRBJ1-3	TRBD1	CASSLGQSGNTIYF	TGCGCCAGCAGCCTGGGACAGAGTGGAAACACCATATATTTT
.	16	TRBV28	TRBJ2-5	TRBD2	CASSFPTSVGGETQYF	TGTGCCAGCAGTTTTCCGACTAGCGTGGGGGGGGAGACCCAGTACTTC
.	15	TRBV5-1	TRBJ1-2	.	CASSLETGDLLATTF	TGCGCCAGCAGCTTGGAGACAGGCGATCTATTAGCTACCACCTTC
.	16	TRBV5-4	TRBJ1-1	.	CASSSPSLGGGTEAFF	TGTGCCAGCAGCTCCCCCTCTCTGGGGGGGGGCACTGAAGCTTTCTTT
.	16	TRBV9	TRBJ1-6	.	CASSLTLGGPNSPLHF	TGTGCCAGCAGCCTCACACTAGGGGGACCTAATTCACCCCTCCACTTT
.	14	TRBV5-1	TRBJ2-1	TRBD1	CASKPGQTYNEQFF	TGCGCCAGTAAACCGGGACAGACTTACAATGAGCAGTTCTTC
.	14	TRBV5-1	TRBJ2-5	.	CASSGGRHQETQYF	TGCGCCAGCAGCGGAGGACGGCACCAAGAGACCCAGTACTTC
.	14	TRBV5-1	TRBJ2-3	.	CASSIGTPTDTQYF	TGCGCCAGCAGCATCGGGACTCCCACAGATACGCAGTATTTT
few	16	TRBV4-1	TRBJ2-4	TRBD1	CASSLPPRTGKNIQYF	TGCGCCAGCAGCCTGCCCCCGCGGACAGGGAAAAACATTCAGTACTTC
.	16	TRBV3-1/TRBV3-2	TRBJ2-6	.	CASSQGRGRGANVLTF	TGTGCCAGCAGCCAAGGGAGGGGTAGAGGGGCCAACGTCCTGACTTTC
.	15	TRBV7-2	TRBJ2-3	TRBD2	CASNPTGLAGGTQYF	TGTGCCAGCAACCCGACTGGACTAGCGGGAGGTACGCAGTATTTT
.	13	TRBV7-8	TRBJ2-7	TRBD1	CASSLRTGYEQYF	TGTGCCAGCAGCTTAAGGACAGGGTACGAGCAGTACTTC
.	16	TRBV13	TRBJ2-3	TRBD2	CASSRLAGGSTDTQYF	TGTGCCAGCAGCCGGCTGGCGGGAGGGAGCACAGATACGCAGTATTTT
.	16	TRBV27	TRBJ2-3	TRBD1	CASSLHDRGPTDTQYF	TGTGCCAGCAGTCTCCACGACAGGGGGCCCACAGATACGCAGTATTTT
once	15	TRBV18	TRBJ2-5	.	CASSPAPGDWETQYF	TGTGCCAGCTCACCTGCCCCGGGAGATTGGGAGACCCAGTACTTC
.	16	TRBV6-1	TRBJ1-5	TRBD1	CASSGGQRVSNQPQHF	TGTGCCAGCAGTGGGGGACAGAGAGTTTCCAATCAGCCCCAGCATTTT
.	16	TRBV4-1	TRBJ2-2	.	CASSRRGQLTTGELFF	TGCGCCAGCAGCCGGCGGGGACAGCTAACAACCGGGGAGCTGTTTTTT
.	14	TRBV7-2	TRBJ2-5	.	CASSLVVRQETQYF	TGTGCCAGCAGCTTAGTTGTCAGGCAAGAGACCCAGTACTTC
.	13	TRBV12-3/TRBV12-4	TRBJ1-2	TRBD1	CASSSDRENGYTF	TGTGCCAGCAGTTCCGACAGGGAAAATGGCTACACCTTC
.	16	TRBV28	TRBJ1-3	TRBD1	CASSQLGTGAGNTIYF	TGTGCCAGCAGCCAACTGGGGACAGGGGCTGGAAACACCATATATTTT
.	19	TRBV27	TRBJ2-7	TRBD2	CASSTRSRLGLAGLYEQYF	TGTGCCAGCAGTACCCGATCGCGTCTAGGACTAGCGGGTCTCTACGAGCAGTACTTC
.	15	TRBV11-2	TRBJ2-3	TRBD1	CASSSRTGYTDTQYF	TGTGCCAGCAGCTCACGGACAGGGTACACAGATACGCAGTATTTT
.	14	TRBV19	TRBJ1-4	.	CASSMTGTNEKLFF	TGTGCCAGTAGTATGACAGGCACTAATGAAAAACTGTTTTTT
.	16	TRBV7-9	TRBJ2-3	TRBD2	CASSGGTSGYSDTQYF	TGTGCCAGCAGCGGAGGGACTAGCGGGTATTCAGATACGCAGTATTTT
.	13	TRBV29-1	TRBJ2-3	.	CSAKWGSQDTQYF	TGCAGCGCAAAGTGGGGCTCTCAAGATACGCAGTATTTT
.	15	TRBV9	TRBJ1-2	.	CASSKGESVLYGYTF	TGTGCCAGCAGCAAAGGAGAATCAGTACTTTATGGCTACACCTTC